These T cell receptor beta chains were read from a single sample in a study of beta chain features in type 1 diabetes. Repertoires were generated with immunoSEQ multiplex PCR, while TCRdb's copy carries only in-frame clones and drops some. The table has roughly 380,000 clones, roughly a fifth seen once. Sequences were obtained from naive CD4+ T cells from blood. These receptors came from a woman aged 18 to 35 in good health. Each CDR3 is given with its conserved first and last residue. The D gene is left open where the match is weak. For some rows the clone size is stated as once, few or many, or as a class when expanded; others skip it.

clone_size: .; v_call: TRBV5-1; j_call: TRBJ1-4; d_call: .; cdr3_nt: TGCGCCAGCAGCCTAAACCAACAGGGACCGTTGTTTTTT; cdr3_aa: CASSLNQQGPLFF
clone_size: few; v_call: TRBV7-9; j_call: TRBJ2-1; d_call: .; cdr3_nt: TGTGCCAGCAGCGTTACCGGGACTGGAGTTAGGGAGCAGTTCTTC; cdr3_aa: CASSVTGTGVREQFF
clone_size: .; v_call: TRBV25-1; j_call: TRBJ1-6; d_call: .; cdr3_nt: TGTGCCAGCAGTGAGGCGGGGAAAGAATCACCCCTCCACTTT; cdr3_aa: CASSEAGKESPLHF
clone_size: few; v_call: TRBV30; j_call: TRBJ2-3; d_call: TRBD2; cdr3_nt: TGTGCCTGGAGTTTAGGCACTAGCGGGAGAGATACGCAGTATTTT; cdr3_aa: CAWSLGTSGRDTQYF
clone_size: once; v_call: TRBV4-1; j_call: TRBJ2-6; d_call: TRBD1; cdr3_nt: TGCGCCAGCAGCCAAGGAAACTTCCAGGGGGCATCGGGGGCCAACGTCCTGACTTTC; cdr3_aa: CASSQGNFQGASGANVLTF
clone_size: few; v_call: TRBV13; j_call: TRBJ1-1; d_call: .; cdr3_nt: TGTGCCAGCAGCTTTATGCGGGGGCGCGTGAGCACTGAAGCTTTCTTT; cdr3_aa: CASSFMRGRVSTEAFF
clone_size: .; v_call: TRBV5-6; j_call: TRBJ1-2; d_call: TRBD1; cdr3_nt: TGTGCCAGCAGCAGTCTGGGACAGGGAAACTATGGCTACACCTTC; cdr3_aa: CASSSLGQGNYGYTF
clone_size: .; v_call: TRBV7-6; j_call: TRBJ2-3; d_call: .; cdr3_nt: TGTGCCAGCAGCTTGTCTAGGACAGATACGCAGTATTTT; cdr3_aa: CASSLSRTDTQYF
clone_size: few; v_call: TRBV2; j_call: TRBJ2-5; d_call: TRBD1; cdr3_nt: TGTGCCAGCAGCCCAGGGGGCTACCAAGAGACCCAGTACTTC; cdr3_aa: CASSPGGYQETQYF
clone_size: few; v_call: TRBV2; j_call: TRBJ1-2; d_call: TRBD1; cdr3_nt: TGTGCCAGCACCCAAGACAGGGGAGGCTACACCTTC; cdr3_aa: CASTQDRGGYTF
clone_size: .; v_call: TRBV18; j_call: TRBJ2-2; d_call: TRBD1; cdr3_nt: TGTGCCAGCTCAACTACAGGGGCCTTCACCGGGGAGCTGTTTTTT; cdr3_aa: CASSTTGAFTGELFF
clone_size: few; v_call: TRBV6-6; j_call: TRBJ1-1; d_call: .; cdr3_nt: TGTGCCAGCAGTCCGGGACTGCTCTCGGTGAGGCTCGAGGCTTTCTTT; cdr3_aa: CASSPGLLSVRLEAFF
clone_size: few; v_call: TRBV7-7; j_call: TRBJ2-5; d_call: TRBD2; cdr3_nt: TGTGCTAGCAGCACCGGACTAGCTACATTTCAAGAGACCCAGTACTTC; cdr3_aa: CASSTGLATFQETQYF
clone_size: .; v_call: TRBV6-5; j_call: TRBJ2-1; d_call: TRBD2; cdr3_nt: TGTGCCAGCATCCCTGCGACTAGCGGGAGGAATGAGCAGTTCTTC; cdr3_aa: CASIPATSGRNEQFF
clone_size: few; v_call: TRBV6-5; j_call: TRBJ2-1; d_call: .; cdr3_nt: TGTGCCAGCAGTTACTCAAGAAGCGGGCGATACAATGAGCAGTTCTTC; cdr3_aa: CASSYSRSGRYNEQFF
clone_size: few; v_call: TRBV7-2; j_call: TRBJ1-1; d_call: .; cdr3_nt: TGTGCCAGCAGCCCCCAGGGCAGGCAGAGCACTGAAGCTTTCTTT; cdr3_aa: CASSPQGRQSTEAFF
clone_size: few; v_call: TRBV7-9; j_call: TRBJ2-5; d_call: .; cdr3_nt: TGTGCCAGTACAGGCGGAGAGACCCAGTACTTC; cdr3_aa: CASTGGETQYF
clone_size: .; v_call: TRBV4-2; j_call: TRBJ2-1; d_call: TRBD2; cdr3_nt: TGTGCCAGCAGCCAAGATCACGGGCCAGCGGGAGGGCGGTACAATGAGCAGTTCTTC; cdr3_aa: CASSQDHGPAGGRYNEQFF
clone_size: .; v_call: TRBV2; j_call: TRBJ2-1; d_call: TRBD1; cdr3_nt: TGTGCCAGCAGTGACGACAGGGGTCCGGGTGAGCAGTTCTTC; cdr3_aa: CASSDDRGPGEQFF
clone_size: few; v_call: TRBV29-1; j_call: TRBJ2-3; d_call: .; cdr3_nt: TGCAGCGTTGTCCCTCCTACAGATACGCAGTATTTT; cdr3_aa: CSVVPPTDTQYF
clone_size: .; v_call: TRBV10-3; j_call: TRBJ1-2; d_call: TRBD1; cdr3_nt: TGTGCCACCACCGGGACAGGGTACAAGAACTATGGCTACACCTTC; cdr3_aa: CATTGTGYKNYGYTF
clone_size: .; v_call: TRBV9; j_call: TRBJ2-3; d_call: .; cdr3_nt: TGTGCCAGCAGCGTAGGCAGGGATACGCAGTATTTT; cdr3_aa: CASSVGRDTQYF
clone_size: few; v_call: TRBV19; j_call: TRBJ1-2; d_call: .; cdr3_nt: TGTGCCAGTAGCCGAACCCCGGGAAGAAGTTATGGCTACACCTTC; cdr3_aa: CASSRTPGRSYGYTF
clone_size: few; v_call: TRBV7-9; j_call: TRBJ2-2; d_call: TRBD1; cdr3_nt: TGTGCCAGCAGCCAGGACAGGGACACCGGGGAGCTGTTTTTT; cdr3_aa: CASSQDRDTGELFF
clone_size: few; v_call: TRBV5-1; j_call: TRBJ2-5; d_call: .; cdr3_nt: TGCGCCAGCAGCCCCGACCAAGAGACCCAGTACTTC; cdr3_aa: CASSPDQETQYF
clone_size: .; v_call: TRBV6-1; j_call: TRBJ2-7; d_call: TRBD2; cdr3_nt: TGTGCCAGCACCCAGCGGGAGTTGTCCTACGAGCAGTACTTC; cdr3_aa: CASTQRELSYEQYF
clone_size: few; v_call: TRBV2; j_call: TRBJ2-3; d_call: TRBD2; cdr3_nt: TGTGCCTGGGGGGGGACTAGCACAGATACGCAGTATTTT; cdr3_aa: CAWGGTSTDTQYF
clone_size: few; v_call: TRBV30; j_call: TRBJ1-5; d_call: .; cdr3_nt: TGTGCCTGGAGTGGGAGTCTCGGACCCCAGCATTTT; cdr3_aa: CAWSGSLGPQHF
clone_size: .; v_call: TRBV5-1; j_call: TRBJ2-1; d_call: TRBD1; cdr3_nt: TGCGCCAGCAGCCTTCTGACAGGGAGCTCCTACAATGAGCAGTTCTTC; cdr3_aa: CASSLLTGSSYNEQFF
clone_size: few; v_call: TRBV4-1; j_call: TRBJ2-1; d_call: TRBD2; cdr3_nt: TGCGCCAGCAGCCTCCCACCGCGGGAGGACAATGAGCAGTTCTTC; cdr3_aa: CASSLPPREDNEQFF
clone_size: few; v_call: TRBV5-1; j_call: TRBJ2-3; d_call: .; cdr3_nt: TGCGCCAGCAGCTTGGACTACGGTACGCAGTATTTT; cdr3_aa: CASSLDYGTQYF
clone_size: .; v_call: TRBV6-5; j_call: TRBJ2-3; d_call: TRBD1; cdr3_nt: TGTGCCAGCAGTTACTACGGACAGGGGTTCTCAAATACGCAGTATTTT; cdr3_aa: CASSYYGQGFSNTQYF
clone_size: few; v_call: TRBV6-5; j_call: TRBJ2-7; d_call: TRBD1; cdr3_nt: TGTGCCAGCGCCCTACAGGGGCCTGACTCACGAGAGCAGTACTTC; cdr3_aa: CASALQGPDSREQYF
clone_size: few; v_call: TRBV7-9; j_call: TRBJ2-1; d_call: TRBD2; cdr3_nt: TGTGCCAGCAGCTTAGAGATCACGGGAGGGGGGCAAGGTGCGCAGTTCTTC; cdr3_aa: CASSLEITGGGQGAQFF
clone_size: .; v_call: TRBV14; j_call: TRBJ2-7; d_call: .; cdr3_nt: TGTGCCAGCAGCCAAGTCTTCTACGAGCAGTACTTC; cdr3_aa: CASSQVFYEQYF
clone_size: .; v_call: TRBV7-8; j_call: TRBJ1-2; d_call: TRBD1; cdr3_nt: TGTGCCAGCAGCTCCCCCGAGACAGGGCTCTATGGCTACACCTTC; cdr3_aa: CASSSPETGLYGYTF
clone_size: few; v_call: TRBV27; j_call: TRBJ2-3; d_call: TRBD1; cdr3_nt: TGTGCCAGCAGTTTACGGACAGGGGACACAGATACGCAGTATTTT; cdr3_aa: CASSLRTGDTDTQYF
clone_size: few; v_call: TRBV30; j_call: TRBJ1-1; d_call: .; cdr3_nt: TGTGCCTGGAGTTGGCAGGGGTCGCGCACTGAAGCTTTCTTT; cdr3_aa: CAWSWQGSRTEAFF
clone_size: few; v_call: TRBV30; j_call: TRBJ1-1; d_call: .; cdr3_nt: TGTGCCTGGAGTATGAGAGGGAGCGGAGGAGCCACTGAAGCTTTCTTT; cdr3_aa: CAWSMRGSGGATEAFF
clone_size: few; v_call: TRBV10-3; j_call: TRBJ1-5; d_call: .; cdr3_nt: TGTGCCATCAGCGCTACAAGACAGAGCAATCAGCCCCAGCATTTT; cdr3_aa: CAISATRQSNQPQHF